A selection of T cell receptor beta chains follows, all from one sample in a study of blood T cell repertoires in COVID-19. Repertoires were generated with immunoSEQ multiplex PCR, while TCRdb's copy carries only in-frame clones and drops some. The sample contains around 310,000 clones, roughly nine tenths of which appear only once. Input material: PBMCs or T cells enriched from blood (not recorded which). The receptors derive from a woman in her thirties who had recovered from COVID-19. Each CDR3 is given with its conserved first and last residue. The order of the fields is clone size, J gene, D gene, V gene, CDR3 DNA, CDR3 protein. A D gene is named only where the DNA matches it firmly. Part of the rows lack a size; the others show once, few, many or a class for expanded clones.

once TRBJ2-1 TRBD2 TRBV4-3 TGCGCCAGCAGCCTAAGATCTAGCGGGAGGTCCTACAATGAGCAGTTCTTC CASSLRSSGRSYNEQFF
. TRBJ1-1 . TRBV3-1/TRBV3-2 TGTGCCAGCAGAGGGGGTGGGGGCGGCACTGAAGCTTTCTTT CASRGGGGGTEAFF
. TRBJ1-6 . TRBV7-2 TGTGCCAGCAGCGGGCAGATACAGAATTCACCCCTCCACTTT CASSGQIQNSPLHF
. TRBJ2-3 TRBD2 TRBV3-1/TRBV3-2 TGTGCCAGCAGCCAAGATCTGGGACTAGCGGGAGGACCCTATCTTACGCAGTATTTT CASSQDLGLAGGPYLTQYF
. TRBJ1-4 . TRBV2 TGTGCCACCACCCCGGGGGGCCGGGCTAATGAAAAACTGTTTTTT CATTPGGRANEKLFF
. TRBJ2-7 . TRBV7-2 TGTGCCAGCAGCTTTCGAGGGACCTACGAGCAGTACTTC CASSFRGTYEQYF
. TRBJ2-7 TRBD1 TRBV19 TGTGCCAGTACCTCGACAGGGACGACCTACGAGCAGTACTTC CASTSTGTTYEQYF
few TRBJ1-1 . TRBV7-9 TGTGCCAGCAGCTTAGGAATGGCAGGGTGGGTGGATATGAACACTGAAGCTTTCTTT CASSLGMAGWVDMNTEAFF
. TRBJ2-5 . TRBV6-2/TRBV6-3 TGTGCCAGCAGTGACTGGGACTCGGGGGAGACCCAGTACTTC CASSDWDSGETQYF
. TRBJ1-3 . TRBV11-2 TGTGCCAGCAGCTTAGAACGGGGGAACTCTGGAAACACCATATATTTT CASSLERGNSGNTIYF
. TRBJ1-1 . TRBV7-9 TGTGCCAGCAGCCCCCATAGAACTGAAGCTTTCTTT CASSPHRTEAFF
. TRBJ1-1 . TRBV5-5 TGTGCCAGCAGCTTGGGGCTGAACACTGAAGCTTTCTTT CASSLGLNTEAFF
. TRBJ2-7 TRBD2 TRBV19 TGTGCCAGTAGTCGCGGGAGTACCGGAAGCTCCTACGAGCAGTACTTC CASSRGSTGSSYEQYF
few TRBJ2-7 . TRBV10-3 TGTGCCATCAGTGACCCCGGGACTTATGCCTCCTACGAGCAGTACTTC CAISDPGTYASYEQYF
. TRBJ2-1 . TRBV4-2 TGTGCCAGCAGCCAACACCCCGGGAATCGGGAGTACAATGAGCAGTTCTTC CASSQHPGNREYNEQFF
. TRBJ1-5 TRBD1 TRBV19 TGTGCCAGTAACAGGGGGGTAGAGCAGCCCCAGCATTTT CASNRGVEQPQHF
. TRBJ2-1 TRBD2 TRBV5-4 TGTGCCAGCAGCTCACAGCGGGACCCCTACAATGAGCAGTTCTTC CASSSQRDPYNEQFF
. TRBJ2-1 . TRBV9 TGTGCCAGCAGCCCCGGACTCGAGCAGTTCTTC CASSPGLEQFF
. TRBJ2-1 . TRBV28 TGTGCCAGCAGTTTATCCCGCCAGGGATCCTACAATGAGCAGTTCTTC CASSLSRQGSYNEQFF
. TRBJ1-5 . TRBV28 TGTGCCAGCAGTTTATTTCCAGATAGCAATCAGCCCCAGCATTTT CASSLFPDSNQPQHF
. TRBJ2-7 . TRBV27 TGTGCCAGCAGTTTATACCAGGGTGGCTACGAGCAGTACTTC CASSLYQGGYEQYF
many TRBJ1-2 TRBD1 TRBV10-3 TGTGCCATCAGGGGGGACAGGGGGCCCTATGGCTACACCTTC CAIRGDRGPYGYTF
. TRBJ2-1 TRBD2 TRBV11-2 TGTGCCAGCTATAGGACTAGCGGGATCAACAATGAGCAGTTCTTC CASYRTSGINNEQFF
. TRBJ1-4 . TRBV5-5 TGTGCCAGCAGCTTGGCTACAGGCCGACTGTTTTTT CASSLATGRLFF
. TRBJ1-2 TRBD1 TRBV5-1 TGCGCCAGCAGCTTGAACACAGGGGGCGAATATGGCTACACCTTC CASSLNTGGEYGYTF
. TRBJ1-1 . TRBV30 TGTGCCCAGGGTAACACTGAAGCTTTCTTT CAQGNTEAFF
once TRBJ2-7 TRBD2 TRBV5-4 TGTGCCAGCAGTCCTAATAGCGGGAGTTCCTACGAGCAGTACTTC CASSPNSGSSYEQYF
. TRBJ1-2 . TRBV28 TGTGCCAGCAGTTTTTTCCCGGTCCGCGGCTACACCTTC CASSFFPVRGYTF
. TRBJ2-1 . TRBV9 TGTGCCAGCAGTGCCAGGGGACGCGACAATGAGCAGTTCTTC CASSARGRDNEQFF
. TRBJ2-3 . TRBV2 TGTGCCAGAGGCAGGGTGAGCACAGATACGCAGTATTTT CARGRVSTDTQYF
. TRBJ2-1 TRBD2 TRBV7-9 TGTGCCAGCAGCTCCCGAATTGGGGGGAGGGCCGGGGATGGCGAGCAGTTCTTC CASSSRIGGRAGDGEQFF
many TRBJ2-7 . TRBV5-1 TGCGCCAGCAGCCCAGGACAGGAGGGCATCTACGAGCAGTACTTC CASSPGQEGIYEQYF
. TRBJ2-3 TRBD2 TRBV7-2 TGTGCCAGCAGCTATGCGGCGGGGGAACCTAGCACAGATACGCAGTATTTT CASSYAAGEPSTDTQYF
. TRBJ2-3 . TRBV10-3 TGTGCCATCAGGCCCTTCAGGGCAATGGGCACAGATACGCAGTATTTT CAIRPFRAMGTDTQYF
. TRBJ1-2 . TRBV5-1 TGCGCCAGCAGCTCACTTGGGGAGACTTATGGCTACACCTTC CASSSLGETYGYTF
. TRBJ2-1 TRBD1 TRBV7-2 TGTGCCAGCAGCTCGCACTACCGGGACAGAATTTACAATGAGCAGTTCTTC CASSSHYRDRIYNEQFF
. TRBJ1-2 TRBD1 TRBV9 TGTGCCAGCAGCCGAACACTAAACAGACTGGACAGGGATGGCTACACCTTC CASSRTLNRLDRDGYTF
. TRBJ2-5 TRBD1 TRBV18 TGTGCCAGCTCACTCACGGGGACAGGGGGAGGAGAGACCCAGTACTTC CASSLTGTGGGETQYF
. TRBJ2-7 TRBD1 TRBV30 TGTGCCTGGAGTGTGGGACAGGGGACCTACGAGCAGTACTTC CAWSVGQGTYEQYF
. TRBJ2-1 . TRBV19 TGTGCCAGTCGTTTAGGCGGGGTTATGTACAATGAGCAGTTCTTC CASRLGGVMYNEQFF
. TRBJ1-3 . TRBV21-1 TGTGCCAGCAGCGCTACTCCAGGTGGTAACTCTGGAAACACCATATATTTT CASSATPGGNSGNTIYF
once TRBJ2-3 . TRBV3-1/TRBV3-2 TGTGCCAGCAGCCAACCTACAGGAACAGATACGCAGTATTTT CASSQPTGTDTQYF
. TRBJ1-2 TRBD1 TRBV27 TGTGCCAGCAGTCTCCGACAGGGTAGCTATGGCTACACCTTC CASSLRQGSYGYTF
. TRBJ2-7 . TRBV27 TGTGCCAGCAGTTTACGGACGGGGATTTACGAGCAGTACTTC CASSLRTGIYEQYF
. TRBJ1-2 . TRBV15 TGTGCCACCAGAAAAATAGGGGCCGCCGGTGGCTACACCTTC CATRKIGAAGGYTF
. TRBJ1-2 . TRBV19 TGTGCCAGTAGTGATTGGTTTGGTCAGGGCCAGGCCGAGCGTGGCTACACCTTC CASSDWFGQGQAERGYTF
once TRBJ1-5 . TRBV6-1 TGTGCCAGCAGTGAAGGACAGATTCAGCCCCAGCATTTT CASSEGQIQPQHF
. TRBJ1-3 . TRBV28 TGTGCCAGCAGTTCCCGGGGGGTGGGAAGAGCTGGAAACACCATATATTTT CASSSRGVGRAGNTIYF
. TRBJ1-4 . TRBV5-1 TGCGCCAGCAGCCTAAAGGGACAAGGGGAAAAACTGTTTTTT CASSLKGQGEKLFF
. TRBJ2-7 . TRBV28 TGTGCCAGCAGAGATTTGGACAGCTCCTACGAGCAGTACTTC CASRDLDSSYEQYF
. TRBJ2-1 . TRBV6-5 TGTGCCAGCAACTCGGGGAGCTACAATGAGCAGTTCTTC CASNSGSYNEQFF
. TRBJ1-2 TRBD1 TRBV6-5 TGTGCCAGCAGTCTCGGACAGGGGTTCTATGGCTACACCTTC CASSLGQGFYGYTF
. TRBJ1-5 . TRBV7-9 TGTGCCAGCAGCTTAGATTTCTCGGGCAGGGCAAATCAGCCCCAGCATTTT CASSLDFSGRANQPQHF
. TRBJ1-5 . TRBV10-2 TGCGCCAGCAGGGGAGGATATAGCAATCAGCCCCAGCATTTT CASRGGYSNQPQHF
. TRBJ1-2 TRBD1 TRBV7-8 TGTGCCAGCAGCTTAGAGGCAGGGGGCTGGGGCTACACCTTC CASSLEAGGWGYTF